The 20 T cell receptor beta chains below all came from one sample that was sequenced in a study of blood T cell repertoires in COVID-19 (dated by TCRdb to between 2020 and 2021). Receptors were amplified or captured by the immunoSEQ multiplex PCR assay. TCRdb carries this immuneACCESS record with in-frame sequences only. Its versions omit some clonotypes, under half of them owing to an unresolved V gene in the studies checked, with the rest unexplained. Present in this sample are around 160,000 clones, roughly four fifths of which were seen just once. 7% to 10% of the sample belongs to the ten largest clones. The sequenced sample was peripheral blood. These receptors all stem from a human donor with acute or convalescent COVID-19. The donor label of this sample is uncertain.

The genes are TRBV30 and TRBJ1-5; no clear D. Germline V gives CDR1 GTSNPN, CDR2 SVGIG (reference sequence). Between the trimmed V and J ends, which lost 1 base and 2 bases, there was a span of 6 bases. This CDR3 is 13 amino acids long. In DNA, the CDR3 is TGTGCCTGGAGTGGACGGGGCAATCAGCCCCAGCATTTT. It encodes CAWSGRGNQPQHF.

V gene TRBV19 combines with J gene TRBJ1-6; 10 bases fit TRBD1. Losses at the gene ends were 11 bases for V and 9 bases for J; bases not matched to a gene: 13. There are 15 residues in the CDR3. From germline, CDR1 is LNHDA and CDR2 SQIVND (reference sequence). The CDR3, as DNA: TGTGCCGGGGGGGACAGGGGATCAGCAGTTTCACCCCTCCACTTT. This codes for CAGGDRGSAVSPLHF.

V usage is TRBV6-5 and J usage is TRBJ2-7; 7 bases match TRBD2. Germline CDR1 is MNHEY and CDR2 is SVGAGI. The CDR3 is 15 residues long. V lost 0 bases and J lost 5; bases outside the gene matches: 7. DNA of the CDR3: TGTGCCAGCAGTTACTCCCCCGGGGGGATCGACGAGCAGTACTTC. Translation: CASSYSPGGIDEQYF.

This clone has a single count. The rearrangement uses TRBV18 and TRBJ1-1; a possible D gene is TRBD1 (5 bases). The V end was cut by 2 bases, the J end by 1 base, with 14 bases between. Germline-derived CDR1 and CDR2 are KGHSH and LQKENI. The CDR3 has 16 amino acids. In DNA, the CDR3 is TGTGCCAGCTCACCAAATCAGATCAGGGAGAACACTGAAGCTTTCTTT. It encodes CASSPNQIRENTEAFF.

This clone was seen many times. The identical CDR3 is also encoded by other nucleotide sequences in the sample. The V gene is TRBV7-9, the J gene TRBJ1-1, with D maybe TRBD1 (6 bases). From germline, CDR1 is SEHNR and CDR2 FQNEAQ (reference sequence). V was shortened by 5 bases and J by 4 bases, with 11 bases between the two germline ends. The CDR3 consists of 13 residues. The CDR3 DNA reads TGTGCCAGCAGCCTAGGGGGGGGCACTGAAGCTTTCTTT. Amino acids: CASSLGGGTEAFF.

This clone is a singleton in its sample. V is TRBV6-5 and J is TRBJ2-1; possible D gene TRBD2, 5 bases. This CDR3 spans 13 amino acids. In germline, CDR1 is MNHEY, CDR2 SVGAGI. With 2 bases removed from V and 6 bases from J, the gap between germline ends came to 8 bases. CDR3 region: CASSYAAGNEQFF. The CDR3 DNA reads as TGTGCCAGCAGTTACGCCGCGGGCAATGAGCAGTTCTTC.

The rearrangement joins TRBV3-1 (or the pseudogene TRBV3-2) to TRBJ2-7, with 9 positions matching TRBD1. The CDR3 has 17 amino acids. V trimming: 0 bases; J trimming: 1 base; junction bases outside the gene matches: 7. In germline, CDR1 is LGHDT, CDR2 YNNKEL (reference sequence). DNA for the CDR3: TGTGCCAGCAGCCAAGATGGACAGGGGATTGAGTCCTACGAGCAGTACGTC. Its protein product is CASSQDGQGIESYEQYV.

V and J are TRBV2 and TRBJ2-3; 10 bases are a match to TRBD2. Trimming cost V 2 bases and J 5 bases; bases outside gene matches: 10. Germline CDR1 reads SNHLY; CDR2 reads FYNNEI. The CDR3 contains 17 residues. Here the CDR3 reads CASSETSGVLPRDTQYF. Here the CDR3 DNA reads TGTGCCAGCAGTGAAACTAGCGGGGTTTTGCCGAGAGATACGCAGTATTTT.

There are a few counts of this clone. The chain joins TRBV19 to TRBJ1-1; D is unclear. Germline loops: CDR1 LNHDA, CDR2 SQIVND (reference sequence). The ends were cut back, 3 bases at V and 1 base at J, with 9 bases in the middle. This CDR3 has 14 residues. CDR3 sequence reads: CASSMMRRNTEAFF. In DNA, the CDR3 is TGTGCCAGTAGTATGATGAGGAGGAACACTGAAGCTTTCTTT.

The rearrangement uses TRBV10-2 and TRBJ2-7; the D gene is possibly TRBD2 (6 bases). V was pared by 8 bases and J by 4 bases, with 12 bases between. The CDR3 totals 12 residues. From germline, CDR1 is WSHSY and CDR2 SAAADI. As DNA, the CDR3 is TGCGCCAGCGGAGGGGTCACGTACGAGCAGTACTTC. Protein sequence: CASGGVTYEQYF.

A word on this clone: Distinct nucleotide sequences in the sample also encode this CDR3. The rearrangement links TRBV30 to TRBJ1-3; no clear D gene. The CDR3 sequence is 15 residues long. Germline CDR1 is GTSNPN and CDR2 is SVGIG (reference sequence). Trimming left V 0 bases short and J 0 bases short, with 9 bases between. The CDR3, as DNA: TGTGCCTGGAGTGTTCGGTCGCTCTCTGGAAACACCATATATTTT. Protein: CAWSVRSLSGNTIYF.

The J gene is TRBJ2-7, the V gene TRBV9; 9 bases match TRBD2. Germline V gives CDR1 SGDLS, CDR2 YYNGEE. The ends lost 0 bases at V and 5 bases at J; junction bases unmatched: 6. This CDR3 has 15 residues. The CDR3 nucleotides are TGTGCCAGCAGCGTAGGCGGGGGGGTTAATGACGAGCAGTACTTC. This sequence encodes CASSVGGGVNDEQYF.

CDR3 sequence (DNA): TGTGCCATCAGTGAAAGGGGACAGGGAGTAACTGAAGCTTTCTTT. Residues: CAISERGQGVTEAFF. This chain joins TRBV10-3 and TRBJ1-1; 9 bases line up with TRBD1. J was trimmed by 5 bases and V by 3 bases; bases with no gene match: 7. Germline-derived CDR1 and CDR2 are ENHRY and SYGVKD. The CDR3 covers 15 residues.

The rearrangement joins TRBV5-6 to TRBJ2-1, with a possible D match to TRBD2 (7 bases). Trimming left V 4 bases short and J 8 bases short, with 22 bases between. The germline V gene has CDR1 SGHDT and CDR2 YYEEEE. The CDR3 consists of 16 residues. CDR3 bases: TGTGCCAGCAGCCTCGCGGATTGGGGGGGCAGACATGAGCAGTTCTTC. Protein: CASSLADWGGRHEQFF.

The chain is built from TRBV5-4 and TRBJ1-1; D possibly corresponds to TRBD1 (5 bases). Germline V gene lookup returns CDR1 SGHNT and CDR2 YYREEE (reference sequence). The length of the CDR3 is 12 residues. V lost 5 bases and J lost 8, with 13 bases in between. CDR3 coding DNA: TGTGCCAGCAGGACAGATTACTCAGAAGCTTTCTTT. Encoded protein: CASRTDYSEAFF. The whole variable domain, remainder taken from reference TRBV5-4 and TRBJ1-1, is ETGVTQSPTHLIKTRGQQVTLRCSSQSGHNTVSWYQQALGQGPQFIFQYYREEENGRGNFPPRFSGLQFPNYSSELNVNALELDDSALYLCASRTDYSEAFFGQGTRLTVV.

V gene TRBV30 combines with J gene TRBJ2-3, with a weak D call TRBD2 (6 bases). V was trimmed by 3 bases and J by 3 bases, leaving 13 bases between them. Germline CDR1 and CDR2: GTSNPN and SVGIG (reference sequence). This CDR3 has 14 amino acids. CDR3 in DNA: TGTGCCTGGAGCCGGGGGATCGCAACAGATACGCAGTATTTT. This translates into CAWSRGIATDTQYF.

The chain links TRBV5-5 to TRBJ2-7; 7 bases line up with TRBD2. With V trimmed by 2 bases and J by 0 bases, 2 bases remained unmatched. Per the germline V gene, CDR1 is SGHKS and CDR2 is YYEKEE (reference sequence). This CDR3 spans 14 amino acids. Written as DNA, the CDR3 is TGTGCCAGCAGCTTTGCGGGGGACTCCTACGAGCAGTACTTC. This gives the protein CASSFAGDSYEQYF.

The chain carries TRBV5-6 and TRBJ1-1; D remains unclear. Germline V CDR1 and CDR2: SGHDT, YYEEEE. This CDR3 is 15 amino acids long. Trimming cost V 6 bases and J 1 base, with 16 bases left between them. CDR3 residues: CASILTDGRNTEAFF. The CDR3 nucleotides are TGTGCCAGCATCCTAACGGACGGGAGGAACACTGAAGCTTTCTTT.

This clone showed up just a few times. The chain couples TRBV18 to TRBJ2-7; D is possibly TRBD2 (5 bases). Deletions cut 6 bases from V and 2 bases from J, with 14 bases between. This CDR3 has 14 residues. CDR1 and CDR2 from the germline V gene are KGHSH and LQKENI. The CDR3 sequence is CASSLGLKTYEQYF. CDR3 bases: TGTGCCAGCTCTCTCGGACTGAAAACCTACGAGCAGTACTTC.

The genes are TRBV7-8 and TRBJ2-3; 11 nucleotides align to TRBD1. The CDR3 is 16 residues long. Germline V gene sequence: CDR1 SGHVS, CDR2 FQNEAQ. V was clipped by 3 bases and J by 4 bases; unmatched bases: 6. CDR3 nucleotides: TGTGCCAGCAGCTTTCCACGGGACAGGGGGGCAGATACGCAGTATTTT. It is translated as CASSFPRDRGADTQYF.